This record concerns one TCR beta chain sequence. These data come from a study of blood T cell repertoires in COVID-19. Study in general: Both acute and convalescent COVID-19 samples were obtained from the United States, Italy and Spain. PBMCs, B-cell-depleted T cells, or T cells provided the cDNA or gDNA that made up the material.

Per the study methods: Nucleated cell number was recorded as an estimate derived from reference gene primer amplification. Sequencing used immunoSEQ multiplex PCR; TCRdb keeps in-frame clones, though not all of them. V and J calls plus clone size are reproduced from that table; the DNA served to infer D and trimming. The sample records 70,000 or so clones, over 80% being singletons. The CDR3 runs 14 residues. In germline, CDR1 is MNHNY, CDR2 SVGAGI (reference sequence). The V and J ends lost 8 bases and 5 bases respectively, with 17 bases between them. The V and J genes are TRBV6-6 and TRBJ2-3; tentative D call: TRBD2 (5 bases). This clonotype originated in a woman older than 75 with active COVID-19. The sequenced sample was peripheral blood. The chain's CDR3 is CASQLQRTVDTQYF. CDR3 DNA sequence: TGTGCCAGCCAACTCCAGCGGACGGTAGATACGCAGTATTTT.